The clone carrying this T cell receptor (beta chain) occurred a few times. This record belongs to a study of cytomegalovirus exposure and HLA in healthy donors. Germline values: CDR1 MNHEY, CDR2 SMNVEV (reference sequence). The CDR3 loop spans 13 amino acids. Trimming cost V 6 bases and J 2 bases; bases outside gene matches: 1. The PCR ran on 60 Vbeta and 13 Jbeta primers. Profiled with immunoSEQ multiplex PCR; TCRdb holds only in-frame clones, not every one. The sample yields around 200,000 clones, 60% to 85% seen once. Sequenced input: PBMCs. V is TRBV27 and J is TRBJ1-1, with 9 bases aligning to TRBD1. The receptor was isolated from a man between 35 and 55 years old in good health and CMV-seronegative. CDR3 loop: CASRDRGNTEAFF. DNA of the CDR3: TGTGCCAGCAGGGACAGGGGAAACACTGAAGCTTTCTTT.